This T cell receptor beta chain was sequenced in a study of shared clonotypes between healthy human individuals. Remarks on this clone: Its antigen remains unknown. This CDR3 is also generated by other DNA sequences in the sample.

Study-wide findings and caveats: Naive subsets tended to show greater estimated richness than memory subsets. Donors were few, which limited the genetic and exposure-history diversity represented.

V was pared by 9 bases and J by 0 bases, with 2 bases of the junction left unmatched. The CDR3 is 12 amino acids. Germline V CDR1 and CDR2: MNHNY, SVGAGI (reference sequence). Data came from immunoSEQ multiplex PCR; TCRdb stores just in-frame clones and leaves some out. This table holds roughly 2.5 million clones, around 90% found once. This clonotype originated in a man younger than 30 in good health. The gene calls are TRBV6-6 and TRBJ2-7, with TRBD2 matching over 7 bases. Sequencing was performed on naive CD4+ T cells sorted from blood. The subset denotes: CD45RA+ positively selected. CDR3 residues: CASSSGSYEQYF. CDR3 DNA sequence: TGTGCCAGTTCTAGCGGCTCCTACGAGCAGTACTTC.